This is a list of T cell receptor beta chains from one sample in a study of graft-versus-host responses after intestinal transplantation. TCRdb's copy holds only in-frame clones and misses some; the assay was immunoSEQ multiplex PCR. The table includes over 85,000 clones, 85% to 95% detected once. Antigen specificity for these receptors is unknown. The material sequenced was unstimulated CD8+ T cells sorted from spleen or lymph node cells, taken before intestinal transplant. The source of these receptors is a human donor who received an intestinal transplant. Each CDR3 is given with its conserved first and last residue. Each record gives: D gene, V gene, J gene, clone size, CDR3 protein, CDR3 DNA. The D gene is left open where the match is weak. Expanded clones are given a class, and other clones once, few, many or no size at all.

TRBD2	TRBV4-1	TRBJ2-1	-	CASSDRTSLNEQFF	TGCGCCAGCAGCGATAGGACTAGCCTGAATGAGCAGTTCTTC
-	TRBV28	TRBJ2-1	-	CASSKSYNEQFF	TGTGCCAGCAGTAAGTCCTACAATGAGCAGTTCTTC
-	TRBV6-4	TRBJ1-3	-	CASSESQGMRGNTIYF	TGTGCCAGCAGTGAGTCTCAGGGTATGCGGGGAAACACCATATATTTT
-	TRBV7-9	TRBJ1-4	once	CASRSGESNEKLFF	TGTGCCAGCAGGTCAGGGGAGTCTAATGAAAAACTGTTTTTT
TRBD1	TRBV30	TRBJ1-1	few	CAWSYRGGDTEAFF	TGTGCCTGGAGTTACAGGGGCGGGGACACTGAAGCTTTCTTT
-	TRBV29-1	TRBJ1-1	-	CSVEDRFTEAFF	TGCAGCGTTGAAGATCGATTCACTGAAGCTTTCTTT
-	TRBV7-9	TRBJ2-7	-	CASSLGLDEQYF	TGTGCCAGCAGCTTAGGGTTGGACGAGCAGTACTTC
TRBD1	TRBV19	TRBJ2-7	-	CASSIGQGGYEQYF	TGTGCCAGTAGTATAGGACAGGGTGGCTACGAGCAGTACTTC
TRBD1	TRBV7-9	TRBJ1-2	-	CASSSTQGYYGYTF	TGTGCCAGCAGCTCCACACAGGGGTACTATGGCTACACCTTC
-	TRBV14	TRBJ2-1	-	CASSPSLAYYNEQFF	TGTGCCAGCAGCCCGTCTCTAGCGTATTACAATGAGCAGTTCTTC